This T cell receptor (beta chain) emerged from a study of shared clonotypes between healthy human individuals. On the study more broadly: A couple of women and three men aged 18 to 49 served as donors.

Once extracted for a subset, genomic DNA was divided evenly among several immunoSEQ plates. Profiling relied on immunoSEQ multiplex PCR, and the TCRdb table lists in-frame clones only, not all of them. This table has nearly 2 million clones, less than 95% appearing once. It was CD45RO-negative cells, positively selected for CCR7, that made up naive CD8 cells, with terminally differentiated effector memory CD45RA+ cells excluded. This clone was seen once. Its matching antigen is unknown. This CDR3 has 12 residues. V lost 10 bases to trimming and J lost 6 bases, with 12 bases between them. CDR1 MNHNS and CDR2 SASEGT come from the germline V gene. General study points: Among donors, sharing of clonotypes was expected to be affected by sequencing depth. A limitation of the genetic and exposure-history diversity represented arose from few donors.

The V gene is TRBV6-1, the J gene TRBJ2-2; the D is unclear. This clonotype was sampled from a man aged 18 to 29 in good health. What was sequenced was naive CD8+ T cells sorted from blood. The chain's CDR3 is CATEKGAGELFF. CDR3 DNA sequence: TGTGCCACCGAGAAAGGCGCCGGGGAGCTGTTTTTT.